This T cell receptor beta chain was retrieved from a study of T cell repertoires in cytomegalovirus infection. Study at large: Well-studied HLA-B-restricted epitopes and recently identified HLA-C-restricted epitopes of CMV were both used in the study. Matching HLA type, along with CMV infection, was indicated by public TCR beta signatures.

As concerns this clonotype: Its antigen is not known.

MiXCR, applied by TCRdb to the reads, yields one record per CDR3 protein. The top ten clones hold roughly a sixth of a sample with hundreds of thousands of distinct CDR3 sequences, 33% of them seen once. General study results and limits: Cumulative frequency of public TCR beta families picked out carriers of CMV plus the relevant HLA.

The sequenced sample was cultured PBMCs, obtained from culture after CMV antigen stimulation. This sequence originates from a human donor in good health (CMV status not recorded). Some clones in this sample may be carry-over from other donors' samples.

The CDR3 loop reads CASSYGESFPYTF. CDR3 nucleotides: TGTGCCAGCAGTTATGGGGAGTCGTTTCCCTACACCTTC. This chain joins TRBV12-3 or TRBV12-4 and TRBJ1-2; D is uncertain. The CDR3 is 13 residues long. V was shortened by 4 bases and J by 10 bases, with 16 bases between the two germline ends.